This T cell receptor beta chain was retrieved from a study of cytomegalovirus exposure and HLA in healthy donors. Germline CDR1 SGDLS, CDR2 YYNGEE. V trimming: 3 bases; J trimming: 6 bases; junction bases outside the gene matches: 3. The CDR3 is made up of 15 amino acids. Use of 60 Vbeta and 13 Jbeta primers characterized the PCR. Here immunoSEQ multiplex PCR was the method, and the copy in TCRdb shows in-frame clones only, minus some. The table records some 200,000 clones, 70% of them present only once. The sequencing sample was made of PBMCs. The origin of this receptor is a man aged 35 to 55 in good health and CMV-seropositive. This sequence joins TRBV9 and TRBJ2-2, with 12 nucleotides matching TRBD2. The CDR3 loop reads CASSASGGASGELFF. For the CDR3, the DNA is TGTGCCAGCAGCGCTAGCGGGGGGGCCTCCGGGGAGCTGTTTTTT.